This T cell receptor (beta chain) was documented in a study of regulatory T cells in long-lasting Graves disease. Study background: Newly diagnosed Graves' patients had taken antithyroid drugs under 3 months.

General observations from the study: Persistent Graves' patients showed reduced TCR diversity versus newly diagnosed patients. Since the sample size was small, accuracy may have been reduced.

Library construction for TCR beta used iRepertoire HTBI primers and Arm-PCR of CDR3 regions. MiXCR, applied by TCRdb to the multiplex PCR reads, yields one record per CDR3 protein. The table shows hundreds of thousands of distinct CDR3 sequences, with about 17% occurring only once. The time point is: newly diagnosed GD, antithyroid drugs for less than 3 months. The authors made the TCR library using RNA they extracted from PBMCs. Turning to this clonotype: Its target is not known.

The V segment lost 0 bases and the J segment 3 bases; nucleotides outside the gene matches: 5. This CDR3 region has 15 residues. Per the germline V gene, CDR1 is SGHRS and CDR2 is YFSETQ. These data were likewise used in another study, on T cells in Graves' hyperthyroidism and ophthalmopathy.

The chain recombines TRBV5-1 with TRBJ2-7, with TRBD2 matching 8 bases. This TCR was sampled from a woman aged 25 to 45 with Graves disease. The sequenced sample was peripheral blood mononuclear cells (PBMCs), obtained at new diagnosis, from a patient treated with antithyroid drugs. In nucleotides, the CDR3 is TGCGCCAGCAGCTTGGACTCGGGAGGGGGCTACGAGCAGTACTTC. This translates into CASSLDSGGGYEQYF.